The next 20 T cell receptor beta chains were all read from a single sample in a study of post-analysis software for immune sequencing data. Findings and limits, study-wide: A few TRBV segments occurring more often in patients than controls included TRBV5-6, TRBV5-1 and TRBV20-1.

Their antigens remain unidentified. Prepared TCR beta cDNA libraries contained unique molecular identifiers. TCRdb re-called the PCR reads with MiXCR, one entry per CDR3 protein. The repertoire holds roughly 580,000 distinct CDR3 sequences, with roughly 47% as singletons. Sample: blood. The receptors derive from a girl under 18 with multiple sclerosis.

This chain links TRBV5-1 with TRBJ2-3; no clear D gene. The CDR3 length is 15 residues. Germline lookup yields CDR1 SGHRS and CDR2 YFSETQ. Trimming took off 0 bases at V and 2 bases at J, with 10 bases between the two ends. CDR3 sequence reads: CASSLVSTSTDTQYF. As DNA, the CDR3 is TGCGCCAGCAGCTTGGTCTCGACCTCCACAGATACGCAGTATTTT.

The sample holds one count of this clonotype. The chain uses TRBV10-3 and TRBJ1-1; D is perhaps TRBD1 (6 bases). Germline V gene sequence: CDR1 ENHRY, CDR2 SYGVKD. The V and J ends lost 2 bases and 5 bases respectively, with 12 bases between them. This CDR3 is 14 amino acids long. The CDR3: CAISEIQGRTEAFF. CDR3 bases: TGTGCCATCAGTGAGATACAGGGTAGAACTGAAGCTTTCTTT.

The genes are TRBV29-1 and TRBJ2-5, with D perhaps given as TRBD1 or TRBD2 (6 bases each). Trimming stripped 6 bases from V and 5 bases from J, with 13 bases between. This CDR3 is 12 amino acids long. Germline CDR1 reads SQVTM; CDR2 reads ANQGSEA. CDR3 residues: CSVRGQNETQYF. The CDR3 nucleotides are TGCAGCGTCCGGGGGCAAAATGAGACCCAGTACTTC. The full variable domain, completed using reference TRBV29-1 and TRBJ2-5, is SAVISQKPSRDICQRGTSLTIQCQVDSQVTMMFWYRQQPGQSLTLIATANQGSEATYESGFVIDKFPISRPNLTFSTLTVSNMSPEDSSIYLCSVRGQNETQYFGPGTRLLVL.

DNA of the CDR3: TGTGCCAGCAGCTTCCGGACTCGAGTAAGCACAGATACGCAGTATTTT. This encodes CASSFRTRVSTDTQYF. V is TRBV9 and J is TRBJ2-3; tentatively, D is TRBD2 (5 bases). The V end lost 4 bases, the J end lost 0 bases, and 15 bases lay between the germline ends. The CDR3 consists of 16 residues. Germline CDR1 SGDLS, CDR2 YYNGEE. Full variable domain (outside the CDR3, taken from reference TRBV9 and TRBJ2-3): DSGVTQTPKHLITATGQRVTLRCSPRSGDLSVYWYQQSLDQGLQFLIQYYNGEERAKGNILERFSAQQFPDLHSELNLSSLELGDSALYFCASSFRTRVSTDTQYFGPGTRLTVL.

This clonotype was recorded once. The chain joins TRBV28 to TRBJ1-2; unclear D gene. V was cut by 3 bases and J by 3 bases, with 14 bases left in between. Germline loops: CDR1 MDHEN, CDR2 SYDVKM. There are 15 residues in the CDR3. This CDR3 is CASSLGEGLHYGYTF. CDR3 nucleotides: TGTGCCAGCAGTTTGGGAGAGGGCCTTCACTATGGCTACACCTTC.

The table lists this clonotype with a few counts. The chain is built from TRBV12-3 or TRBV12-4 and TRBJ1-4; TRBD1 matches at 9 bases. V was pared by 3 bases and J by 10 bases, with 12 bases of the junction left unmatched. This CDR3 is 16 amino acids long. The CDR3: CASSFRGQGFTGKLFF. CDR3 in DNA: TGTGCCAGCAGTTTTAGGGGACAGGGCTTTACGGGAAAACTGTTTTTT.

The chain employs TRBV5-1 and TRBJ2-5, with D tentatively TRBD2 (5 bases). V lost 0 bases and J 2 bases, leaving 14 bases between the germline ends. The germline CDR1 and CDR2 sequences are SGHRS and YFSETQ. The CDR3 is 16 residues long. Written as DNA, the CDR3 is TGCGCCAGCAGCTTGGATCCGGGAAACCCTCAAGAGACCCAGTACTTC. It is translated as CASSLDPGNPQETQYF.

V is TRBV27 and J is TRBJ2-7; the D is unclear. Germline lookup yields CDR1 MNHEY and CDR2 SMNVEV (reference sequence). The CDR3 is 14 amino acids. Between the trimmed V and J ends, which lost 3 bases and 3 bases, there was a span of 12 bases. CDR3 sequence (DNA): TGTGCCAGCAGTTTTGGGGTAGGTAACTACGAGCAGTACTTC. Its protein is CASSFGVGNYEQYF.

CDR3 sequence (DNA): TGTGCCACCAGTGGGCTGGCGGAGGGAACAGATACGCAGTATTTT. It translates to CATSGLAEGTDTQYF. The V call is TRBV24-1, the J call TRBJ2-3, with D possibly matching TRBD2 (6 bases). CDR1 is KGHDR and CDR2 is SFDVKD in the germline V gene. CDR3 length equals 15 residues. The V end lost 5 bases, the J end lost 3 bases, and 14 bases lay between the germline ends.

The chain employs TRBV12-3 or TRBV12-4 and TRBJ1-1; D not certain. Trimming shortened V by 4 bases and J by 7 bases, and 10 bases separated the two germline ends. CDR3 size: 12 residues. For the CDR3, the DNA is TGTGCCAGCAGTTCCGGTACGGTTGAAGCTTTCTTT. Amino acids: CASSSGTVEAFF.

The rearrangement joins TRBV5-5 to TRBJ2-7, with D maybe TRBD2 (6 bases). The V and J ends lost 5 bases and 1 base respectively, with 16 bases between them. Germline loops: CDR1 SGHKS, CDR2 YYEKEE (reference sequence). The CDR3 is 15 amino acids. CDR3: CASSPPLGRSYEQYF. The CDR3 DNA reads TGTGCCAGCAGTCCTCCCCTTGGGAGGTCCTACGAGCAGTACTTC.

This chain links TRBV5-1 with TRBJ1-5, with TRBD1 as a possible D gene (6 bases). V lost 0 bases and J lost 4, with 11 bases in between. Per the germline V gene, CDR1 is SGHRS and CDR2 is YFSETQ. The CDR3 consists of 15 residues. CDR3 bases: TGCGCCAGCAGCTTGGTACCAGGGGCAAATCAGCCCCAGCATTTT. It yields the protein CASSLVPGANQPQHF.

This chain's CDR3 is CASSLSDYNEQFF. DNA of the CDR3: TGTGCCAGCAGCTTAAGCGACTACAATGAGCAGTTCTTC. V and J are TRBV7-8 and TRBJ2-1; D call uncertain. The CDR3 has 13 residues. Germline assignment: CDR1 SGHVS and CDR2 FQNEAQ. Trimming cost V 2 bases and J 3 bases, with 5 bases left between them.

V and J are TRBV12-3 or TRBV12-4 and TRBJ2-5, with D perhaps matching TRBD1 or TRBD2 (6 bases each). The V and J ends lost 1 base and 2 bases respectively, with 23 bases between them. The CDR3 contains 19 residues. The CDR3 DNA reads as TGTGCCAGCAGTTTAGGGTGGTTCGGGGGCCGGGTAGGTCAAGAGACCCAGTACTTC. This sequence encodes CASSLGWFGGRVGQETQYF.

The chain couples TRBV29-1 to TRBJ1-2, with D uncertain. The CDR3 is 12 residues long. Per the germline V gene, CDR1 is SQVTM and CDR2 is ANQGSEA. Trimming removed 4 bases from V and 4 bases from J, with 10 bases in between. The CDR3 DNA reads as TGCAGCGTTGCAGGCGAAACCTATGGCTACACCTTC. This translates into CSVAGETYGYTF.

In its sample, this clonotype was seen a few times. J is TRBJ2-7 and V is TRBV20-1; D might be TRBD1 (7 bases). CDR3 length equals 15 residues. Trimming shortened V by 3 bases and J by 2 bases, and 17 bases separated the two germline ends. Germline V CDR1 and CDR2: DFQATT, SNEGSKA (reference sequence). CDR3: CSASPGGSLTYEQYF. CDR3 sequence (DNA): TGCAGTGCTAGCCCAGGGGGGTCCCTAACCTACGAGCAGTACTTC.

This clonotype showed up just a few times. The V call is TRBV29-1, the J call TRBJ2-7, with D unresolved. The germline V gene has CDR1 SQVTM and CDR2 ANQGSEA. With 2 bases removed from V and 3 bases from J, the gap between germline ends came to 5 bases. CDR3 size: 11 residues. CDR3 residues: CSVETGYEQYF. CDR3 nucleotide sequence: TGCAGCGTTGAAACGGGCTACGAGCAGTACTTC.

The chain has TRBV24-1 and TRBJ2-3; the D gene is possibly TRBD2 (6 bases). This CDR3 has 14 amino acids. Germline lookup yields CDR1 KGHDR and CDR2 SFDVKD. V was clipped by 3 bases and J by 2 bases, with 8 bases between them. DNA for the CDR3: TGTGCCACCAGTGATGGACTATCCACAGATACGCAGTATTTT. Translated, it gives CATSDGLSTDTQYF.

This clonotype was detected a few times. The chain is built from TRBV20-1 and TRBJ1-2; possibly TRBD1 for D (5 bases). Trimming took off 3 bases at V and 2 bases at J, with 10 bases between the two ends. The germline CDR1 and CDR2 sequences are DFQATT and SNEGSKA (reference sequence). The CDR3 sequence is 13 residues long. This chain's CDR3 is CSASLRENYGYTF. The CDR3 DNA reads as TGCAGTGCTAGTCTCAGGGAGAACTATGGCTACACCTTC.

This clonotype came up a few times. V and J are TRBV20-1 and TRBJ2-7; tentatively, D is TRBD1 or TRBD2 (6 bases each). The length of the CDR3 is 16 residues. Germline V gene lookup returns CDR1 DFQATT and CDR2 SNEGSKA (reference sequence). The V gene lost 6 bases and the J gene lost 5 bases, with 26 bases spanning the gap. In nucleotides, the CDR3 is TGCAGTGCAGTTTGGATAAGTCGTGGGGGGCGCGACGAGCAGTACTTC. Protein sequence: CSAVWISRGGRDEQYF.